The 20 T cell receptor beta chains below all came from one sample that was sequenced in a study of beta chain features in type 1 diabetes. All of the isolated RNA was reverse transcribed, so expressed TCRB transcripts were sequenced. The method was immunoSEQ multiplex PCR; TCRdb's version includes in-frame clones alone and lacks a portion of them. The data contain 360,000 or so clones, roughly a fifth of them seen just once; the ten biggest clones take up about 0.044%. Sequencing was performed on naive CD4+ T cells from blood. The receptors were sampled from a woman aged 18-29 years in good health.

This clone has just one count. The chain is built from TRBV27 and TRBJ2-5; 8 bases match TRBD2. Germline V gene sequence: CDR1 MNHEY, CDR2 SMNVEV (reference sequence). Trimming cost V 5 bases and J 5 bases; bases outside gene matches: 7. This CDR3 is built from 14 residues. The CDR3 here is CASSTSGAGETQYF. The CDR3 DNA is TGTGCCAGCAGTACTAGCGGAGCGGGGGAGACCCAGTACTTC.

This clone was seen a few times. The rearrangement joins TRBV7-2 to TRBJ1-3; tentative D call: TRBD1 (6 bases). CDR1 SGHTA and CDR2 FQGNSA come from the germline V gene. The CDR3 is 14 amino acids. V was clipped by 4 bases and J by 2 bases, with 9 bases between them. Here the CDR3 DNA reads TGTGCCAGCAGCTCGGACAGTGCTGGAAACACCATATATTTT. Translated: CASSSDSAGNTIYF. Drawing the rest from reference TRBV7-2 and TRBJ1-3, the complete variable domain is GAGVSQSPSNKVTEKGKDVELRCDPISGHTALYWYRQSLGQGLEFLIYFQGNSAPDKSGLPSDRFSAERTGGSVSTLTIQRTQQEDSAVYLCASSSDSAGNTIYFGEGSWLTVV.

The chain has TRBV4-1 and TRBJ2-5; D possibly corresponds to TRBD2 (7 bases). V was clipped by 8 bases and J by 1 base, with 26 bases between them. Germline lookup yields CDR1 MGHRA and CDR2 YSYEKL. The CDR3 extends over 18 amino acids. The CDR3 reads CASRMGRGAGALQETQYF. For the CDR3, the DNA is TGCGCCAGCCGCATGGGTCGAGGGGCGGGGGCCCTCCAAGAGACCCAGTACTTC.

V is TRBV2 and J is TRBJ2-5; the match to TRBD2 covers 8 bases. The junction had 13 bases not matched to a gene; V was cut back by 3 bases and J by 4 bases. Germline V gene sequence: CDR1 SNHLY, CDR2 FYNNEI. The CDR3 spans 17 residues. Written as DNA, the CDR3 is TGTGCCAGCAGTGAGACCGGGAGGGCCATGAGTATAGAGACCCAGTACTTC. Protein: CASSETGRAMSIETQYF.

The table lists this clone with a few counts. The J gene is TRBJ2-3, the V gene TRBV5-4; D not resolved. Germline V gene data show CDR1 as SGHNT and CDR2 as YYREEE (reference sequence). Trimming removed 2 bases from V and 3 bases from J, with 7 bases in between. This CDR3 has 13 amino acids. CDR3 nucleotide sequence: TGTGCCAGCAGCTTACCGCGGACAGATACGCAGTATTTT. Translating gives CASSLPRTDTQYF.

Only a few counts were recorded for this clone. The V gene is TRBV5-1, the J gene TRBJ2-7; TRBD1 matches 9 bases. Unmatched junction bases numbered 3, after V lost 4 bases and J lost 1 base. This CDR3 is 14 amino acids long. Germline lookup yields CDR1 SGHRS and CDR2 YFSETQ. Here the CDR3 reads CASSRTGESYEQYF. DNA of the CDR3: TGCGCCAGCAGCCGGACAGGGGAATCCTACGAGCAGTACTTC.

This clone appeared a few times. The chain employs TRBV25-1 and TRBJ1-2; 8 bases are shared with TRBD1. Trimming at V came to 3 bases and at J to 3 bases, leaving 6 bases not matched to a gene. This CDR3 has 15 amino acids. Per germline, CDR1 MGHDK and CDR2 SYGVNS. The CDR3 DNA is TGTGCCAGCAGTGACTATTTGGACAGGGACTATGGCTACACCTTC. Amino acid sequence: CASSDYLDRDYGYTF.

This clone occurred a few times. The rearrangement joins TRBV11-2 to TRBJ1-5; D unclear. Trimming left V 5 bases short and J 3 bases short, with 14 bases between. Germline V lookup: CDR1 SGHAT, CDR2 FQNNGV. This CDR3 region has 15 residues. The CDR3 spells CASSLLYGVNQPQHF. DNA of the CDR3: TGTGCCAGCAGCCTCCTATACGGGGTCAATCAGCCCCAGCATTTT. The full variable domain, rest sourced from reference TRBV11-2 and TRBJ1-5, is EAGVAQSPRYKIIEKRQSVAFWCNPISGHATLYWYQQILGQGPKLLIQFQNNGVVDDSQLPKDRFSAERLKGVDSTLKIQPAKLEDSAVYLCASSLLYGVNQPQHFGDGTRLSIL.

This clone was seen only a few times. The chain carries TRBV27 and TRBJ1-4; the D gene is possibly TRBD1 (5 bases). The CDR3 runs 15 residues. V gave up 8 bases and J gave up 5 bases, with 18 bases separating them. Per germline, CDR1 MNHEY and CDR2 SMNVEV (reference sequence). The CDR3 region is CASGPPPGGNEKLFF. The DNA of the CDR3 is TGTGCCAGCGGCCCGCCCCCGGGGGGAAATGAAAAACTGTTTTTT.

The CDR3 region has the DNA TGTGCCAGCTCAGACGGACCGGGACAGGGGGCCGAGCAGTACTTC. Protein: CASSDGPGQGAEQYF. The chain uses TRBV18 and TRBJ2-7, with 12 bases aligning to TRBD1. Trimming cost V 5 bases and J 6 bases; bases outside gene matches: 8. There are 15 residues in the CDR3. Germline V CDR1 and CDR2: KGHSH, LQKENI.

This clone appeared a few times. Written as DNA, the CDR3 is TGTGCCAGCAGCGTAGCTGGTCCAGGGTACAAGAGTACTGAAGCTTTCTTT. It specifies CASSVAGPGYKSTEAFF. The chain carries TRBV9 and TRBJ1-1; D may be TRBD1 (5 bases). Deletions cut 0 bases from V and 5 bases from J, with 20 bases between. The CDR3 totals 17 residues. Germline CDR1 is SGDLS and CDR2 is YYNGEE.

There are a few counts of this clone. The chain is built from TRBV27 and TRBJ1-5; 8 bases align to TRBD1. The junction had 8 bases not matched to a gene; V was cut back by 3 bases and J by 4 bases. CDR1 is MNHEY and CDR2 is SMNVEV in the germline V gene (reference sequence). CDR3 length: 16 residues. The CDR3 DNA reads TGTGCCAGCAGTTTTCAGGGGGCTCCATTGAATCAGCCCCAGCATTTT. Amino acid sequence: CASSFQGAPLNQPQHF.

V usage is TRBV5-1 and J usage is TRBJ2-3; 11 bases map to TRBD2. This CDR3 contains 16 residues. Germline CDR1 is SGHRS and CDR2 is YFSETQ. The V gene end was trimmed by 4 bases and the J gene end by 1 base; junction bases not matched to a gene: 5. CDR3 in DNA: TGCGCCAGCAGCCAGGAGACTAGCGGGGGCACAGATACGCAGTATTTT. It codes for CASSQETSGGTDTQYF.

There are a few counts of this clone. This chain connects TRBV19 to TRBJ2-2; TRBD2 matches at 9 bases. Losses at the gene ends were 5 bases for V and 1 base for J; bases not matched to a gene: 5. In germline, CDR1 is LNHDA, CDR2 SQIVND (reference sequence). The CDR3 covers 16 residues. The CDR3 here is CASSPRLAVNTGELFF. DNA of the CDR3: TGTGCCAGTAGTCCCCGACTAGCGGTGAACACCGGGGAGCTGTTTTTT.

This clone was observed a few times. The V and J genes are TRBV6-5 and TRBJ1-2, with a weak D call TRBD1 (5 bases). V lost 6 bases and J 2 bases, leaving 10 bases between the germline ends. This CDR3 region has 13 residues. Germline lookup yields CDR1 MNHEY and CDR2 SVGAGI. In nucleotides, the CDR3 is TGTGCCAGCAGGGGCAGGGAAAACTATGGCTACACCTTC. It yields the protein CASRGRENYGYTF.

This clone was seen more than once but under ten times. This chain uses TRBV5-1 with TRBJ2-3, with 9 bases aligning to TRBD2. CDR3 length: 16 amino acids. V lost 0 bases to trimming and J lost 2 bases; unmatched junction nucleotides: 4. Germline CDR1 is SGHRS and CDR2 is YFSETQ. The CDR3 nucleotides read TGCGCCAGCAGCTTGGTGGCGGGAGGGATCACAGATACGCAGTATTTT. It codes for CASSLVAGGITDTQYF.

This clone was counted only a few times. The V and J genes are TRBV10-3 and TRBJ2-1, with D possibly being TRBD1 (5 bases). This CDR3 comprises 14 residues. Trimming shortened V by 0 bases and J by 8 bases, and 11 bases separated the two germline ends. CDR1 is ENHRY, CDR2 SYGVKD, per germline. As DNA, the CDR3 is TGTGCCATCAGTGAGTCCGGCAGGGCCGATGAGCAGTTCTTC. It is translated as CAISESGRADEQFF.

This clone was seen more than once but under ten times. This chain connects TRBV9 to TRBJ2-3, with D tentatively TRBD1 (6 bases). CDR1 SGDLS and CDR2 YYNGEE come from the germline V gene. This CDR3 region has 15 residues. V dropped 6 bases and J dropped 3 bases, with 17 bases sitting between them. The CDR3 DNA reads as TGTGCCAGCACCGTCGGGACAAGGCATACAGATACGCAGTATTTT. Translating it yields CASTVGTRHTDTQYF.

This clone was counted a few times. The rearrangement joins TRBV9 to TRBJ2-3; 7 bases align to TRBD2. Trimming removed 0 bases from V and 1 base from J; junction bases left unmatched: 5. The germline gives CDR1 SGDLS, CDR2 YYNGEE. This CDR3 comprises 16 residues. CDR3 sequence (DNA): TGTGCCAGCAGCGTAGGAAAGCGGGAACGCACAGATACGCAGTATTTT. It yields the protein CASSVGKRERTDTQYF.

This rearrangement joins TRBV29-1 to TRBJ1-1; 8 nucleotides agree with TRBD1. V was clipped by 6 bases and J by 4 bases; unmatched bases: 4. The CDR3 contains 12 residues. Germline values: CDR1 SQVTM, CDR2 ANQGSEA. The CDR3 spells CSVRQGSTEAFF. Written as DNA, the CDR3 is TGCAGCGTAAGACAGGGGAGCACTGAAGCTTTCTTT.